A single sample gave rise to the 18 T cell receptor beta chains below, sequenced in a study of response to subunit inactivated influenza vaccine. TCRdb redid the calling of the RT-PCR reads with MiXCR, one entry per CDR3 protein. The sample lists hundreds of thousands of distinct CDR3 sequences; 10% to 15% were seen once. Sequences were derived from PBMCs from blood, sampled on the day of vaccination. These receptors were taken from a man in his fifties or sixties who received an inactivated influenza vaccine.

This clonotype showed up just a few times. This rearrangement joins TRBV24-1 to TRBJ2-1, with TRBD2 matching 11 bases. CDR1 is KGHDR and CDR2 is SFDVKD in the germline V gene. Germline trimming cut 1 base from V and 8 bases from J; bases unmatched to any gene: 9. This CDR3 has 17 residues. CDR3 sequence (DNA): TGTGCCACCAGTGATTTAGGCTCGACTAGCGGGGTCGATGAGCAGTTCTTC. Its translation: CATSDLGSTSGVDEQFF.

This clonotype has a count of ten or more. The CDR3 bases are TGTGCCAGCAGAGAGTACACGGCCGGGGAGCTGTTTTTT. It encodes CASREYTAGELFF. This chain connects TRBV7-9 to TRBJ2-2; no firm D call. The CDR3 contains 13 residues. Trimming stripped 6 bases from V and 6 bases from J, with 11 bases between. Looked up from germline, CDR1 is SEHNR and CDR2 is FQNEAQ (reference sequence).

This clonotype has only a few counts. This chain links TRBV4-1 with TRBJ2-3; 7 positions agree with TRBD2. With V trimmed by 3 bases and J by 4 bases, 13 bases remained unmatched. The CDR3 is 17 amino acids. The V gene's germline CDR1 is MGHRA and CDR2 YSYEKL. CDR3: CASSQVPLGGGADTQYF. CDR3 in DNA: TGCGCCAGCAGCCAGGTCCCCCTCGGCGGGGGTGCAGATACGCAGTATTTT.

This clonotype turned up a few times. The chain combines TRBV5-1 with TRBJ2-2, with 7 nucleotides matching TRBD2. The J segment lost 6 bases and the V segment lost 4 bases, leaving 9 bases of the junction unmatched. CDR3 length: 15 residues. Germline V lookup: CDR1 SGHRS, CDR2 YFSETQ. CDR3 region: CASSMSGKGSGELFF. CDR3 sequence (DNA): TGCGCCAGCAGCATGAGCGGGAAGGGCTCCGGGGAGCTGTTTTTT.

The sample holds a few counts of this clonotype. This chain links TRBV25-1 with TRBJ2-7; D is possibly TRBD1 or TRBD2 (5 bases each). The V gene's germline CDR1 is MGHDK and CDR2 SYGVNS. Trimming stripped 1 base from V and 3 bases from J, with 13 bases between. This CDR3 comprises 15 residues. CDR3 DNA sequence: TGTGCCAGCAGTGAATCGGGGCAGCGAAGCTACGAGCAGTACTTC. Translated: CASSESGQRSYEQYF.

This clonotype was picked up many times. This CDR3 is CATSRDNTEAFF. Here the CDR3 DNA reads TGTGCCACCAGCAGAGACAACACTGAAGCTTTCTTT. The V and J genes are TRBV15 and TRBJ1-1; D unresolved. The germline V and J ends were trimmed by 0 bases and 2 bases, with 1 base remaining between them. Germline V CDR1 and CDR2: LNHNV, YYDKDF (reference sequence). This CDR3 is built from 12 residues.

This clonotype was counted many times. CDR3 in DNA: TGTGCCAGCACCCCCCTGATTGGGGATAGCACAGATACGCAGTATTTT. Protein sequence: CASTPLIGDSTDTQYF. This rearrangement joins TRBV12-3 or TRBV12-4 to TRBJ2-3; D uncertain. Trimming shortened V by 7 bases and J by 0 bases, and 17 bases separated the two germline ends. The CDR3 is 16 amino acids.

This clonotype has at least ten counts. The CDR3: CSASSQSTDTQYF. The CDR3 nucleotides read TGCAGTGCTAGTAGCCAGAGCACAGATACGCAGTATTTT. The rearrangement links TRBV20-1 to TRBJ2-3; D call uncertain. CDR1 DFQATT and CDR2 SNEGSKA come from the germline V gene (reference sequence). The CDR3 is made up of 13 amino acids. V was clipped by 3 bases and J by 0 bases, with 7 bases between them.

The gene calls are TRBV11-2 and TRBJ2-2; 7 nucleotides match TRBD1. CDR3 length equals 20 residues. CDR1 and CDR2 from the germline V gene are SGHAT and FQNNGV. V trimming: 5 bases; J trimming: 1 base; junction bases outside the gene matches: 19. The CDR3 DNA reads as TGTGCCAGCAGCCGCCCCACAGGGGACGTGAACAGGGTGAACACCGGGGAGCTGTTTTTT. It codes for CASSRPTGDVNRVNTGELFF.

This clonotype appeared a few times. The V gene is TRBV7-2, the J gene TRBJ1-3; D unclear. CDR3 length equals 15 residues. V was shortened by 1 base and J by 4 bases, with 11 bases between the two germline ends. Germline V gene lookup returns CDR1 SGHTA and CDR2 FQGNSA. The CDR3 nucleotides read TGTGCCAGCAGCTTAGAATCGGTCAGGGGAAACACCATATATTTT. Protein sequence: CASSLESVRGNTIYF.

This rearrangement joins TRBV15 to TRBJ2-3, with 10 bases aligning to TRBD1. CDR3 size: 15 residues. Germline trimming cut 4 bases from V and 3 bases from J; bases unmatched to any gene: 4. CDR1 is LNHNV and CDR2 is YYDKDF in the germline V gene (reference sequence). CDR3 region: CATSTDRGSTDTQYF. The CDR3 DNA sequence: TGTGCCACCAGCACGGACAGGGGGAGTACAGATACGCAGTATTTT.

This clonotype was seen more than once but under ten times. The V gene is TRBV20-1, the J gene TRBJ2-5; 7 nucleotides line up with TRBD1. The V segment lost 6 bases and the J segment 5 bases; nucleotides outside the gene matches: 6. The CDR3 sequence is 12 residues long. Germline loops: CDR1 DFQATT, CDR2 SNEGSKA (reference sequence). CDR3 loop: CSAFTGDETQYF. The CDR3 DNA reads TGCAGTGCCTTTACAGGGGATGAGACCCAGTACTTC.

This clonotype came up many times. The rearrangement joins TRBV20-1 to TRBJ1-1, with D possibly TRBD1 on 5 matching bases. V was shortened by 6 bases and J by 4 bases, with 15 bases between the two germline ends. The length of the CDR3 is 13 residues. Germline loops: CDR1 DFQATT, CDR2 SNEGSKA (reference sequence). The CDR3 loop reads CSAVIGEGTEAFF. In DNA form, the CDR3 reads TGCAGTGCCGTAATAGGGGAGGGCACTGAAGCTTTCTTT.

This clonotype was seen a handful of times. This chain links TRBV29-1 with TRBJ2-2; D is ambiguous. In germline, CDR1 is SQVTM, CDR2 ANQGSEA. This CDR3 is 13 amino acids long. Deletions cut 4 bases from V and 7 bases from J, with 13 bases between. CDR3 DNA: TGCAGCGTTGGAGGACGTCTGGGCGGGGAGCTGTTTTTT. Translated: CSVGGRLGGELFF.

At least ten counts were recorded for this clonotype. CDR3 region: CASSFVGGSGANVLTF. The CDR3 DNA is TGTGCCAGCAGTTTTGTGGGGGGCTCTGGGGCCAACGTCCTGACTTTC. The rearrangement links TRBV12-3 or TRBV12-4 to TRBJ2-6, with D perhaps matching TRBD2 (6 bases). This CDR3 comprises 16 residues. Deletions cut 3 bases from V and 0 bases from J, with 9 bases between.

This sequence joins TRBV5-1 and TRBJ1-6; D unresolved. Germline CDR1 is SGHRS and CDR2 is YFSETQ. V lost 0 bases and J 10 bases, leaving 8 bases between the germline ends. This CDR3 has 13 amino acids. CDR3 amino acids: CASSLEVSSPLHF. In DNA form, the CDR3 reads TGCGCCAGCAGCTTGGAAGTCTCATCACCCCTCCACTTT.

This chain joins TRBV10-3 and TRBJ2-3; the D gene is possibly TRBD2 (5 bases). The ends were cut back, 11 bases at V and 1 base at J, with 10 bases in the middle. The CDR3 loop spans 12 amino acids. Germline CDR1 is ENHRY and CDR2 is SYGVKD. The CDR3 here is CAADGGTDTQYF. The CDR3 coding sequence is TGTGCCGCAGACGGGGGCACAGATACGCAGTATTTT.

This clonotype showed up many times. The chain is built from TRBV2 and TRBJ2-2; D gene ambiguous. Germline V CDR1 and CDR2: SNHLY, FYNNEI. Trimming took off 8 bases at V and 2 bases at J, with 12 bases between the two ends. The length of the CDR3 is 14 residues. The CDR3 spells CASASEGNTGELFF. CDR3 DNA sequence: TGTGCCAGCGCTTCTGAAGGAAACACCGGGGAGCTGTTTTTT.